The 17 T cell receptor beta chains below come from one sample, sequenced in a study of cytomegalovirus exposure and HLA in healthy donors. The PCR used 60 Vbeta and 13 Jbeta primers. Profiling relied on immunoSEQ multiplex PCR, and the TCRdb table lists in-frame clones only, not all of them. The data hold about 99,000 clones, with around 79% observed a single time. The specimen sequenced was PBMCs. These TCRs come from a man aged 55 to 70 in good health and CMV-seropositive.

The J gene is TRBJ2-7, the V gene TRBV5-4, with D tentatively TRBD1 (6 bases). The CDR3 runs 13 residues. The V end lost 2 bases, the J end lost 4 bases, and 10 bases lay between the germline ends. Germline V gives CDR1 SGHNT, CDR2 YYREEE (reference sequence). Here the CDR3 reads CASSFRGTYEQYF. The CDR3 nucleotides are TGTGCCAGCAGCTTCAGGGGCACGTACGAGCAGTACTTC.

The V gene is TRBV5-6, the J gene TRBJ1-4; 7 bases align to TRBD1. The length of the CDR3 is 15 residues. J lost 8 bases, V lost 0 bases, and 7 bases had no gene match. Germline CDR1 and CDR2: SGHDT and YYEEEE. The DNA for the CDR3 is TGTGCCAGCAGCTTGGTCGCCCAGGGGGGAGAAAAACTGTTTTTT. Its protein is CASSLVAQGGEKLFF.

As to this clone: Distinct nucleotide sequences in the sample also encode this CDR3. V gene TRBV5-1 combines with J gene TRBJ2-3, with D perhaps matching TRBD1 (5 bases). V lost 4 bases, J lost 0 bases, and 9 bases lay in between. Germline CDR1 is SGHRS and CDR2 is YFSETQ. This CDR3 region has 14 residues. For the CDR3, the DNA is TGCGCCAGCAGCCTCGGACAAAGCACAGATACGCAGTATTTT. This sequence encodes CASSLGQSTDTQYF.

A note on this clone: Additional DNA sequences in this sample encode the identical CDR3. V and J are TRBV5-1 and TRBJ2-7; D possibly corresponds to TRBD2 (6 bases). V gave up 4 bases and J gave up 5 bases, with 16 bases separating them. In germline, CDR1 is SGHRS, CDR2 YFSETQ. This CDR3 region has 14 residues. The CDR3 DNA reads TGCGCCAGCAGCCTAGGGCAAGGGGAGGACGAGCAGTACTTC. It is translated as CASSLGQGEDEQYF.

The rearrangement joins TRBV7-2 to TRBJ1-1; maybe TRBD1 (5 bases). The CDR3 is 13 residues long. V was cut by 0 bases and J by 6 bases, with 8 bases left in between. Germline CDR1 and CDR2: SGHTA and FQGNSA. The CDR3, as DNA: TGTGCCAGCAGCTTAGCCAGGGAGGCTGAAGCTTTCTTT. Protein product: CASSLAREAEAFF.

This chain connects TRBV5-1 to TRBJ2-7, with D possibly being TRBD2 (6 bases). Germline V CDR1 and CDR2: SGHRS, YFSETQ. This CDR3 spans 12 amino acids. V was cut by 4 bases and J by 4 bases, with 9 bases left in between. The CDR3 DNA follows: TGCGCCAGCAGCACGGGGGAATACGAGCAGTACTTC. Translation gives CASSTGEYEQYF.

The J gene is TRBJ2-4, the V gene TRBV19; possible D gene TRBD2, 6 bases. The V end lost 4 bases, the J end lost 0 bases, and 10 bases lay between the germline ends. The CDR3 spans 15 residues. Germline V gene data show CDR1 as LNHDA and CDR2 as SQIVND (reference sequence). CDR3 loop: CASSTGLTAKNIQYF. The DNA for the CDR3 is TGTGCCAGTAGTACGGGACTCACAGCCAAAAACATTCAGTACTTC.

J is TRBJ2-1 and V is TRBV5-1, with 8 positions matching TRBD2. J gave up 8 bases and V 4 bases, and 11 bases lay outside the gene matches. Germline loops: CDR1 SGHRS, CDR2 YFSETQ. This CDR3 is 15 amino acids long. The CDR3 is CASSPGLGSFDEQFF. CDR3 in DNA: TGCGCCAGCAGCCCGGGACTAGGTTCATTCGATGAGCAGTTCTTC.

The chain couples TRBV10-3 to TRBJ1-2; possibly TRBD1 for D (5 bases). The germline gives CDR1 ENHRY, CDR2 SYGVKD. This CDR3 has 12 amino acids. V shed 7 bases and J shed 4 bases, with 10 bases lying between them. DNA for the CDR3: TGTGCCATCACCACAGGAGCCTATGGCTACACCTTC. It translates to CAITTGAYGYTF.

The chain is built from TRBV5-1 and TRBJ2-7; weak D call: TRBD1 (10 bases). Trimming left V 3 bases short and J 3 bases short, with 19 bases between. Germline V CDR1 and CDR2: SGHRS, YFSETQ. This CDR3 has 16 amino acids. CDR3 DNA sequence: TGCGCCAGCAGCTCTAGCGGGACAGGGGATCTCTACGAGCAGTACTTC. It codes for CASSSSGTGDLYEQYF.

The rearrangement uses TRBV5-1 and TRBJ2-5; no definite D call. This CDR3 spans 13 amino acids. Germline CDR1 reads SGHRS; CDR2 reads YFSETQ. Trimming took 0 bases from V and 1 from J, leaving 4 bases between them. CDR3 nucleotides: TGCGCCAGCAGCTTGGCCGTCCAAGAGACCCAGTACTTC. Translation: CASSLAVQETQYF.

The chain is built from TRBV18 and TRBJ2-2, with 8 nucleotides matching TRBD1. Germline V gene lookup returns CDR1 KGHSH and CDR2 LQKENI. This CDR3 has 16 amino acids. V shed 2 bases and J 2 bases; nucleotides not matched to a gene: 4. The CDR3 nucleotides are TGTGCCAGCTCACCAAGGGGACAGGATAACACCGGGGAGCTGTTTTTT. This sequence encodes CASSPRGQDNTGELFF.

There are a few counts of this clone. The chain links TRBV18 to TRBJ1-5; D is unclear. Between the trimmed V and J ends, which lost 6 bases and 1 base, there was a span of 13 bases. The CDR3 has 15 amino acids. Germline V gives CDR1 KGHSH, CDR2 LQKENI. CDR3 DNA: TGTGCCAGCTCCCCCAGGACGGGAAGCAATCAGCCCCAGCATTTT. It encodes CASSPRTGSNQPQHF.

The chain is built from TRBV9 and TRBJ2-5; D unresolved. V shed 0 bases and J shed 3 bases, with 9 bases lying between them. This CDR3 has 14 amino acids. The germline V gene has CDR1 SGDLS and CDR2 YYNGEE. The CDR3 bases are TGTGCCAGCAGCGTAGGTGGTAGAGAAGAGACCCAGTACTTC. Amino acids: CASSVGGREETQYF. The full variable domain, with the rest looked up from reference TRBV9 and TRBJ2-5, is DSGVTQTPKHLITATGQRVTLRCSPRSGDLSVYWYQQSLDQGLQFLIQYYNGEERAKGNILERFSAQQFPDLHSELNLSSLELGDSALYFCASSVGGREETQYFGPGTRLLVL.

The rearrangement links TRBV5-4 to TRBJ1-2; 10 bases are shared with TRBD1. The ends lost 5 bases at V and 2 bases at J; junction bases unmatched: 3. There are 14 residues in the CDR3. Per germline, CDR1 SGHNT and CDR2 YYREEE (reference sequence). CDR3 loop: CASRSGQGNYGYTF. In nucleotides, the CDR3 is TGTGCCAGCAGATCGGGACAGGGGAACTATGGCTACACCTTC. Supplemented by reference TRBV5-4 and TRBJ1-2, the full variable domain reads ETGVTQSPTHLIKTRGQQVTLRCSSQSGHNTVSWYQQALGQGPQFIFQYYREEENGRGNFPPRFSGLQFPNYSSELNVNALELDDSALYLCASRSGQGNYGYTFGSGTRLTVV.

This clone appeared once. The chain employs TRBV5-1 and TRBJ1-6; no reliable D call. Germline values: CDR1 SGHRS, CDR2 YFSETQ. V lost 3 bases and J 0 bases, leaving 19 bases between the germline ends. The CDR3 is 19 residues long. Here the CDR3 DNA reads TGCGCCAGCAGCTCTTACCCGGCCGGTCGAGGCTCCTATAATTCACCCCTCCACTTT. Translated: CASSSYPAGRGSYNSPLHF. Drawing the rest from reference TRBV5-1 and TRBJ1-6, the complete variable domain is KAGVTQTPRYLIKTRGQQVTLSCSPISGHRSVSWYQQTPGQGLQFLFEYFSETQRNKGNFPGRFSGRQFSNSRSEMNVSTLELGDSALYLCASSSYPAGRGSYNSPLHFGNGTRLTVT.

This chain connects TRBV7-2 to TRBJ2-7, with D unclear. The CDR3 is made up of 13 amino acids. V shed 1 base and J shed 3 bases, with 7 bases lying between them. The germline V gene encodes CDR1 SGHTA and CDR2 FQGNSA. DNA of the CDR3: TGTGCCAGCAGCTTAGGGTACGGCTACGAGCAGTACTTC. It specifies CASSLGYGYEQYF. Together with reference TRBV7-2 and TRBJ2-7, the CDR3 gives the full variable domain: GAGVSQSPSNKVTEKGKDVELRCDPISGHTALYWYRQSLGQGLEFLIYFQGNSAPDKSGLPSDRFSAERTGGSVSTLTIQRTQQEDSAVYLCASSLGYGYEQYFGPGTRLTVT.